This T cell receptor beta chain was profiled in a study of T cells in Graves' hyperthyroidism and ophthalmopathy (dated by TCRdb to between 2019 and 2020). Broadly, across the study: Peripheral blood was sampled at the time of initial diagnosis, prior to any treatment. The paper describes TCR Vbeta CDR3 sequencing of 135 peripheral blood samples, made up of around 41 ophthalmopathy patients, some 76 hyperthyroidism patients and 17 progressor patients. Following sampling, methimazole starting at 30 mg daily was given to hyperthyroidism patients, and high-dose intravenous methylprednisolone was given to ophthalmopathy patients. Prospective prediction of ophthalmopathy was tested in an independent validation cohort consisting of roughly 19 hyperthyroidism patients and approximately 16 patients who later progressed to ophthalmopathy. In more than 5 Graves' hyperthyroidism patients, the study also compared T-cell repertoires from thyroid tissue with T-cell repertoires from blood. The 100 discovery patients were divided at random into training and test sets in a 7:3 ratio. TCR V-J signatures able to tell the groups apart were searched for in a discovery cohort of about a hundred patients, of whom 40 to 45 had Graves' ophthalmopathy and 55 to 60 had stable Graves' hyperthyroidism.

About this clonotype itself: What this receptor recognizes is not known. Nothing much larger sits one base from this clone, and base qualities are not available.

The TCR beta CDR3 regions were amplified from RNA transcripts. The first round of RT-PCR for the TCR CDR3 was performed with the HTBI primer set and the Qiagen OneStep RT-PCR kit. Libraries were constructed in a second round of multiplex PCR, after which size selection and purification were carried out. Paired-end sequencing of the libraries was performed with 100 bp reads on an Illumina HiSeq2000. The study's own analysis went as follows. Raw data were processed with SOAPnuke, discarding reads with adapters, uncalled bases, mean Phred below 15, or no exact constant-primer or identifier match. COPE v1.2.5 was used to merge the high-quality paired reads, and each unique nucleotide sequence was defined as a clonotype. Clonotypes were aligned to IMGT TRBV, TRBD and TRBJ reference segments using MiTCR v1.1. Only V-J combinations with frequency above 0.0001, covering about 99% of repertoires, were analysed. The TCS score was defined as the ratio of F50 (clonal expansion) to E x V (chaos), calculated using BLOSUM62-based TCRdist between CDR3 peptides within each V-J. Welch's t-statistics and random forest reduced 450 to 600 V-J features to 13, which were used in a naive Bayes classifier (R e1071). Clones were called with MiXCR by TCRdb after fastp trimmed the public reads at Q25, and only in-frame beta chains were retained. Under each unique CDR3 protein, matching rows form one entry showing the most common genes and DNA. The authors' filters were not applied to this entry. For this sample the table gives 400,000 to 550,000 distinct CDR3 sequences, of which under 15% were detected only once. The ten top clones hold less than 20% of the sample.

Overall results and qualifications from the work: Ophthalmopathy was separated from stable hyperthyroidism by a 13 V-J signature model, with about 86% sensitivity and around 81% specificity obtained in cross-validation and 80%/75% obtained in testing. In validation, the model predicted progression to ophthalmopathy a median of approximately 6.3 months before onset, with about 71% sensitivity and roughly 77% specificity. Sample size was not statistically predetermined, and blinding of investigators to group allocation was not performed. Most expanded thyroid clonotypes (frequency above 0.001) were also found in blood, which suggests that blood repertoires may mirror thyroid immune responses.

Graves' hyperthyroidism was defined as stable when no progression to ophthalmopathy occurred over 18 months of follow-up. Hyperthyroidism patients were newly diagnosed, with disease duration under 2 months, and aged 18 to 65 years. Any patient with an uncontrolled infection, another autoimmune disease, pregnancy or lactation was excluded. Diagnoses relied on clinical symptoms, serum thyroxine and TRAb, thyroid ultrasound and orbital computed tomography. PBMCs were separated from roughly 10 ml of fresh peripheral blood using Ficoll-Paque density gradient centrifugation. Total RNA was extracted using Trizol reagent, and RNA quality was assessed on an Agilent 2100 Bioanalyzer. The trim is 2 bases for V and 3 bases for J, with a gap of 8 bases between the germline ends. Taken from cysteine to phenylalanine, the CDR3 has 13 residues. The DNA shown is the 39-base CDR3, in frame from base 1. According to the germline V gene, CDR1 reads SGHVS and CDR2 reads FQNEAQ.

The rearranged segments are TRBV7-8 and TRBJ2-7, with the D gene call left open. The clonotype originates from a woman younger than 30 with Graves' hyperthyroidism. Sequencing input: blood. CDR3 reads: CASSLLTDYEQYF. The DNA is TGTGCCAGCAGCTTATTAACAGACTACGAGCAGTACTTC.